Presented here are 14 T cell receptor beta chains from one specimen sequenced in a study of a mutant IDH1 vaccine in newly diagnosed glioma (TCRdb year 2021). The protocol used for the library was the immunoSEQ multiplex PCR assay. The immuneACCESS repertoire file appears here via TCRdb, limited to in-frame rearrangements. These files lack a portion of the clones; in checked studies, under half of the deficit traces to unresolved V genes, and the cause of the others is not known. The table for this sample lists about 72,000 clones; 84% of them were counted only once. The biggest ten clones account for approximately 12% of the sample. The label giving this sample's time point can be read as: week 35, safety follow-up. Each vaccine dose was 300 ug of a 20-mer mutant IDH1 peptide in Montanide, given subcutaneously with topical imiquimod. The antigens these receptors bind are not known. Material: PBMCs, obtained from a glioma patient whose treatment included an IDH1 peptide vaccine. The origin of the receptors is a man between 18 and 35 years old with glioma.

The J gene is TRBJ1-4, the V gene TRBV7-9; no clear D gene. The V end lost 10 bases, the J end lost 3 bases, and 12 bases lay between the germline ends. The germline V gene has CDR1 SEHNR and CDR2 FQNEAQ (reference sequence). The CDR3 sequence is 13 residues long. The CDR3 nucleotides are TGTGCCACTCGGGTTTTCTCTAATGAAAAACTGTTTTTT. Its translation is CATRVFSNEKLFF.

This sequence joins TRBV6-5 and TRBJ1-3; 7 nucleotides agree with TRBD1. The CDR3 length is 15 residues. V shed 0 bases, J shed 7 bases, and the junction held 6 bases outside the gene matches. Germline V gives CDR1 MNHEY, CDR2 SVGAGI. DNA of the CDR3: TGTGCCAGCAGTTACTCGAACAGGGGAGGCAACACCATATATTTT. Its protein product is CASSYSNRGGNTIYF.

This clone was recorded a few times. V is TRBV28 and J is TRBJ2-7; no clear D gene. The V and J ends lost 3 bases and 2 bases respectively, with 11 bases between them. Per the germline V gene, CDR1 is MDHEN and CDR2 is SYDVKM. The CDR3 is 14 amino acids. The CDR3 region is CASSFWFPTYEQYF. In DNA, the CDR3 is TGTGCCAGCAGTTTCTGGTTCCCAACCTACGAGCAGTACTTC.

J is TRBJ2-3 and V is TRBV7-9; tentatively, D is TRBD2 (6 bases). V lost 3 bases, J lost 0 bases, and 7 bases lay in between. Looked up from germline, CDR1 is SEHNR and CDR2 is FQNEAQ (reference sequence). The CDR3 consists of 14 residues. CDR3 DNA: TGTGCCAGCAGCTTTAGCGGAAGCACAGATACGCAGTATTTT. Its translation is CASSFSGSTDTQYF.

The chain links TRBV6-1 to TRBJ1-1, with D possibly being TRBD1 (6 bases). The CDR3 has 14 residues. V was pared by 7 bases and J by 2 bases, with 14 bases between. Germline values: CDR1 MNHNS, CDR2 SASEGT. The CDR3: CASTKDRKNTEAFF. The CDR3 DNA is TGTGCCAGCACGAAGGACAGAAAAAACACTGAAGCTTTCTTT.

The chain is built from TRBV28 and TRBJ1-1; no clear D. V was shortened by 5 bases and J by 4 bases, with 23 bases between the two germline ends. The V gene's germline CDR1 is MDHEN and CDR2 SYDVKM. The CDR3 contains 17 residues. CDR3 sequence: CASSTPPQVGRATEAFF. CDR3 coding DNA: TGTGCCAGCAGTACCCCCCCTCAGGTTGGGCGGGCCACTGAAGCTTTCTTT. Combining the CDR3 with reference TRBV28 and TRBJ1-1 gives the whole variable domain DVKVTQSSRYLVKRTGEKVFLECVQDMDHENMFWYRQDPGLGLRLIYFSYDVKMKEKGDIPEGYSVSREKKERFSLILESASTNQTSMYLCASSTPPQVGRATEAFFGQGTRLTVV.

The chain carries TRBV13 and TRBJ1-2, with a tentative D call TRBD1 (5 bases). V dropped 4 bases and J dropped 2 bases, with 11 bases sitting between them. Germline assignment: CDR1 PRHDT and CDR2 FYEKMQ (reference sequence). The CDR3 is 14 amino acids. CDR3 coding DNA: TGTGCCAGCAGCTCCAACACAGGAAACTATGGCTACACCTTC. Protein sequence: CASSSNTGNYGYTF.

J is TRBJ2-1 and V is TRBV4-1, with unresolved D. The germline V gene encodes CDR1 MGHRA and CDR2 YSYEKL. The CDR3 is 12 residues long. V was trimmed by 3 bases and J by 13 bases, leaving 13 bases between them. The CDR3 is CASSQDFGAQFF. The CDR3 DNA is TGCGCCAGCAGCCAGGATTTCGGTGCTCAGTTCTTC.

This clone was counted once. V gene TRBV27 combines with J gene TRBJ2-7; tentatively, D is TRBD1 or TRBD2 (5 bases each). The V and J ends lost 5 bases and 2 bases respectively, with 19 bases between them. Germline loops: CDR1 MNHEY, CDR2 SMNVEV (reference sequence). The CDR3 is 16 residues long. For the CDR3, the DNA is TGTGCCAGCAGTCCCCGTACGTCGGGGCGAGCCTACGAGCAGTACTTC. It translates to CASSPRTSGRAYEQYF.

The chain links TRBV28 to TRBJ1-2; no clear D. The CDR3 extends over 17 amino acids. Germline V gene sequence: CDR1 MDHEN, CDR2 SYDVKM. V was cut by 2 bases and J by 8 bases, with 24 bases left in between. The CDR3 DNA reads TGTGCCAGCAGTTTAACCCGCTTGGAGGGCCCTAACGACGGCTACACCTTC. This encodes CASSLTRLEGPNDGYTF.

This clone was detected once. The chain is built from TRBV19 and TRBJ2-1; D is tentatively TRBD1 or TRBD2 (6 bases each). V lost 10 bases and J 0 bases, leaving 10 bases between the germline ends. This CDR3 has 13 amino acids. Germline assignment: CDR1 LNHDA and CDR2 SQIVND (reference sequence). The CDR3 sequence is CAKGGGSYNEQFF. Here the CDR3 DNA reads TGTGCCAAGGGGGGCGGCTCCTACAATGAGCAGTTCTTC.

The chain employs TRBV7-2 and TRBJ2-3; D is unresolved. Germline values: CDR1 SGHTA, CDR2 FQGNSA. The CDR3 totals 14 residues. V lost 5 bases to trimming and J lost 0 bases, with 9 bases between them. The chain's CDR3 is CASSKRRSTDTQYF. The CDR3 region has the DNA TGTGCCAGCAGCAAGCGACGGAGCACAGATACGCAGTATTTT. The variable domain in full, with the rest retrieved from reference TRBV7-2 and TRBJ2-3, is GAGVSQSPSNKVTEKGKDVELRCDPISGHTALYWYRQSLGQGLEFLIYFQGNSAPDKSGLPSDRFSAERTGGSVSTLTIQRTQQEDSAVYLCASSKRRSTDTQYFGPGTRLTVL.

The CDR3 spells CSVGDRGFYEQYF. The CDR3 coding sequence is TGCAGCGTTGGCGACAGGGGTTTCTACGAGCAGTACTTC. The chain employs TRBV29-1 and TRBJ2-7; the match to TRBD1 covers 8 bases. The V segment lost 4 bases and the J segment 3 bases; nucleotides outside the gene matches: 5. This CDR3 has 13 residues. Germline V gene data show CDR1 as SQVTM and CDR2 as ANQGSEA.

This chain links TRBV6-5 with TRBJ2-1; D remains ambiguous. This CDR3 has 14 residues. V lost 6 bases to trimming and J lost 3 bases, with 12 bases between them. The germline V gene encodes CDR1 MNHEY and CDR2 SVGAGI. In DNA, the CDR3 is TGTGCCAGCAGCCCGCGTGGGGTCTACAATGAGCAGTTCTTC. Residues: CASSPRGVYNEQFF.